This T cell receptor beta chain was identified during a study of blood T cell repertoires in COVID-19. Study at large: Collection of acute and convalescent COVID-19 samples took place in the United States, Italy and Spain. PBMCs, B-cell-depleted T cells, or T cells were the source of the cDNA or gDNA that made up the material.

CDR1 SGHRS and CDR2 YFSETQ come from the germline V gene. The CDR3 is made up of 10 amino acids. Trimming shortened V by 0 bases and J by 11 bases, and 6 bases separated the two germline ends. In the authors' methods: Reference gene primer amplification gave nucleated cell count estimates. Assay used: immunoSEQ multiplex PCR; TCRdb lists only in-frame clones, some missing. The V and J calls and clone size come from that table; D and trimming were worked out from the DNA. The data show roughly 55,000 clones, with around 86% seen just once and 1.9% held by the top ten. The chain is built from TRBV5-1 and TRBJ2-7; D unclear. Specimen: peripheral blood. The sequence came from a woman aged 60 to 75 with acute or convalescent COVID-19. The DNA of the CDR3 is TGCGCCAGCAGCTTGGTAGTGAAGTACTTC. This gives the protein CASSLVVKYF.